This T cell receptor (beta chain) derives from a study of blood T cells in healthy people across ages. Study-level findings and limits: It was the long-lived donors that had more naive CD4+ cells and higher diversity than aged donors. PBMCs left unsorted prevented a conclusive naive versus antigen-experienced comparison.

The CDR3 length is 16 residues. Between the trimmed V and J ends, which lost 2 bases and 6 bases, there was a span of 17 bases. In germline, CDR1 is LGHNA, CDR2 YNFKEQ. A second PCR, run for roughly 7 to 11 cycles, used a sample-barcoded 5' primer plus a J-beta primer mix. TCRdb processed the 5' RACE reads anew with MiXCR; each CDR3 protein has one entry. The table records fewer than 2 million distinct CDR3 sequences, about two fifths of them present only once. Every donor gave 9 to 10 milliliters of peripheral blood. Total RNA, at least 5.5 micrograms per sample, was extracted from PBMCs. Worth noting for this clonotype: No antigen is known for it.

Material: blood. This sequence joins TRBV4-2 and TRBJ2-4; D is ambiguous. The TCR comes from a human donor in good health. The CDR3 DNA follows: TGTGCCAGCAGCCAATCATGGGGTACCGTAGGAAACATTCAGTACTTC. Translating it yields CASSQSWGTVGNIQYF.